This T cell receptor (beta chain) was documented in a study of CD8 T cells in ankylosing spondylitis. Points on this clonotype: Its antigen is not known.

MiXCR, run by TCRdb on the 5' RACE reads, gives a single entry per CDR3 protein. The sample carries about 540,000 distinct CDR3 sequences, about 13% recorded once. The CDR3 covers 16 residues. Germline V gene sequence: CDR1 SGDLS, CDR2 YYNGEE. The germline V and J ends were trimmed by 3 bases and 5 bases, with 18 bases remaining between them. Study conclusions and caveats: Ankylosing spondylitis blood appeared to carry a characteristic TCR beta motif of several highly homologous variants.

The sequencing input was blood, either unsorted or a sorted T cell fraction (not recorded which). The receptor was derived from a male donor with ankylosing spondylitis. The rearrangement joins TRBV9 to TRBJ2-1; perhaps TRBD2 as D (6 bases). The CDR3 coding sequence is TGTGCCAGCAGCGACTCGGTGGTGGGGGGTCACAATGAGCAGTTCTTC. Encoded protein: CASSDSVVGGHNEQFF.